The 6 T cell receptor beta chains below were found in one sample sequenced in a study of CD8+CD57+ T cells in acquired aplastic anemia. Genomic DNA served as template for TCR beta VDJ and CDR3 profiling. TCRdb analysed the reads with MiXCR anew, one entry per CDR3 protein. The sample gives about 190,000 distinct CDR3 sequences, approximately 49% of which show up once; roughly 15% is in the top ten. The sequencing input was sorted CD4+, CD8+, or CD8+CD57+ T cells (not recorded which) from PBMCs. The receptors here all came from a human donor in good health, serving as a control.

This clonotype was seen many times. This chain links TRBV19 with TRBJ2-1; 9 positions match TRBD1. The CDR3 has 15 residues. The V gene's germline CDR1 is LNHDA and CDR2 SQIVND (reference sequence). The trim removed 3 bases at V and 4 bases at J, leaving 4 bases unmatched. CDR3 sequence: CASSIGTGRYNEQFF. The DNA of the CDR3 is TGTGCCAGTAGTATTGGGACAGGGAGATACAATGAGCAGTTCTTC.

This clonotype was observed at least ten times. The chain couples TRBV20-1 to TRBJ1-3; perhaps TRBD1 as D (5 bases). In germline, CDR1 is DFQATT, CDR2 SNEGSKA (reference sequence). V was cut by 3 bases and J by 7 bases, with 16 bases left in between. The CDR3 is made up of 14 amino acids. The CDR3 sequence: CSASPRESRNTIYF. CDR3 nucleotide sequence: TGCAGTGCTAGCCCCAGGGAGTCGCGGAACACCATATATTTT.

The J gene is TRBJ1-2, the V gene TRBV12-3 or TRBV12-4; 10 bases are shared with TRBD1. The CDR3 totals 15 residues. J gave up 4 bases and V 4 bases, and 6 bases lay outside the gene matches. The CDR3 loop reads CASSYGTGARYGYTF. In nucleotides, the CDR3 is TGTGCCAGCAGTTATGGGACAGGGGCGCGCTATGGCTACACCTTC.

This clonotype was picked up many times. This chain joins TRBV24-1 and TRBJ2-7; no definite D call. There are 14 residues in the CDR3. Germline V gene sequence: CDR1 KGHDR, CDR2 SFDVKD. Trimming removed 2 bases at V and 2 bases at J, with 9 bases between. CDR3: CATSDSDRTYEQYF. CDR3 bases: TGTGCCACCAGTGATTCGGACCGAACCTACGAGCAGTACTTC.

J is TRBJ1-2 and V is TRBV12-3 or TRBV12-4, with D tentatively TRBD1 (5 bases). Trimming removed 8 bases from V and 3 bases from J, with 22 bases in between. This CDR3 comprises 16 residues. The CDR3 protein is CASSNGRQGSHYGYTF. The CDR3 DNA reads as TGTGCCAGCTCCAACGGGAGGCAGGGCAGTCACTATGGCTACACCTTC.

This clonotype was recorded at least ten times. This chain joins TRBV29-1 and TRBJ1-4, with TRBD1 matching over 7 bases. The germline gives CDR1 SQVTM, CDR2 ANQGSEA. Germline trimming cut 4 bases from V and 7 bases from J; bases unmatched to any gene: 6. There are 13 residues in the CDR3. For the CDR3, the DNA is TGCAGCGTTGGGCCGACAGGGCCTGAAAAACTGTTTTTT. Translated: CSVGPTGPEKLFF.